These 3 T cell receptor beta chains originate from one sample sequenced in a study of human T cells and chemical hapten exposure (dated by TCRdb to about 2021). The library came from RACE. The instrument was a NextSeq 500. In-frame beta chains were kept once TCRdb had trimmed the public reads at Q25 with fastp and called clones with MiXCR. Under each unique CDR3 protein, matching rows form one entry showing the most common genes and DNA. This sample lists 35,000 to 50,000 distinct CDR3 sequences; about 9.6% were detected once. Together, the top ten hold about 14% of the sample. What this sample's time point label stands for: patch test 2, 6 weeks after DPC sensitization. The treatment or condition label, read with the paper, signifies: therapeutic diphenylcyclopropenone sensitization with weekly scalp DPC. Total RNA was extracted from unfractionated whole blood that had been collected in Tempus Blood RNA tubes.

This material consisted of whole blood, taken in connection with sensitization to the hapten diphenylcyclopropenone (DPC). The receptors originated from a woman aged 25-40 years with alopecia areata. Some clones in this sample may be carry-over from other donors' samples.

The V gene is TRBV6-2 or TRBV6-3, the J gene TRBJ2-2; 8 positions agree with TRBD2. Germline values: CDR1 MNHEY, CDR2 SVGEGT. V gave up 7 bases and J gave up 7 bases; unmatched junction bases: 11. This CDR3 contains 15 residues. CDR3 region: CASTIRLANGGELFF. In DNA form, the CDR3 reads TGTGCCAGCACCATCCGACTAGCGAATGGCGGGGAGCTGTTTTTT.

This clonotype was seen ten or more times. Written as DNA, the CDR3 is TGCAGTGCTAGACGAATCTCAGGGGGAACCTCCTACAATGAGCAGTTCTTC. This gives the protein CSARRISGGTSYNEQFF. The chain combines TRBV20-1 with TRBJ2-1, with 7 bases matching TRBD1. With V trimmed by 2 bases and J by 0 bases, 10 bases remained unmatched. CDR3 size: 17 residues. Germline V gene lookup returns CDR1 DFQATT and CDR2 SNEGSKA (reference sequence).

The V call is TRBV12-3 or TRBV12-4, the J call TRBJ2-5; the D gene is possibly TRBD2 (5 bases). V lost 6 bases and J lost 13, with 21 bases in between. The length of the CDR3 is 13 residues. The CDR3: CASRQTTTTRPYF. CDR3 sequence (DNA): TGTGCCAGCAGACAGACCACGACTACTCGTCCGTACTTC.